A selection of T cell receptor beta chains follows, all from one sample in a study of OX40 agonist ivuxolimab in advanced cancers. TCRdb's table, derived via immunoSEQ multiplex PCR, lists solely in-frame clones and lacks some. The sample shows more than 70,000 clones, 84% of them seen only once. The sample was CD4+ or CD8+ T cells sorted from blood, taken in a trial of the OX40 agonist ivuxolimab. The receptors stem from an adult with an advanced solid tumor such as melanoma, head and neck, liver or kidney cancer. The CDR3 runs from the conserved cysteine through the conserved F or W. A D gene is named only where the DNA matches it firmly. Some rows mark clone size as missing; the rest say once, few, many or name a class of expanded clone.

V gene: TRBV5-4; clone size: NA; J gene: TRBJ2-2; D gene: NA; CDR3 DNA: TGTGCCAGCAGCTTGGCTTTTTTTGGGGGTTCGAGCGGGGAGCTGTTTTTT; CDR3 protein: CASSLAFFGGSSGELFF
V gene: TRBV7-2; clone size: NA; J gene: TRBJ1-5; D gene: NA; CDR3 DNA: TGTGCCAGCAGCTTGAGGGGGGGACAGCCCCAGCATTTT; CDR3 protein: CASSLRGGQPQHF
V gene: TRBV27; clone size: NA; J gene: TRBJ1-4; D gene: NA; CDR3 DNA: TGTGCCAGCAGTCCGGCTAATCGGGCCGTTGAAAAACTGTTTTTT; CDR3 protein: CASSPANRAVEKLFF
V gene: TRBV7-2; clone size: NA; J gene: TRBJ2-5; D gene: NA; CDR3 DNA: TGTGCCAGCAGCCTGGGGACCCTGCCAGGGACCCAGTACTTC; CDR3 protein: CASSLGTLPGTQYF
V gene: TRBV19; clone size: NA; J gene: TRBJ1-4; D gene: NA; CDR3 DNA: TGTGCCAGCAGGACGGGGCGGGGAGGCGAAAAACTGTTTTTT; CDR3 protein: CASRTGRGGEKLFF
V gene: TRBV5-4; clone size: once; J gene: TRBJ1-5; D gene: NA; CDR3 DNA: TGTGCCAGCAGTCAAGGGAGCAATCAGCCCCAGCATTTT; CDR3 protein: CASSQGSNQPQHF
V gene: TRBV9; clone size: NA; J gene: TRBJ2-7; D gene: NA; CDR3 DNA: TGTGCCAGCAGCGTTTCGGACACCAGATACGAGCAGTACTTC; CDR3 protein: CASSVSDTRYEQYF
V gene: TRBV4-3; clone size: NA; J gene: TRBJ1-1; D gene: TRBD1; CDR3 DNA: TGCGCCAGCAGCACGACAGGGGACACTGAAGCTTTCTTT; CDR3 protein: CASSTTGDTEAFF
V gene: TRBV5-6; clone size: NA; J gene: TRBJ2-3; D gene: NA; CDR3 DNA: TGTGCCAGCAGCTTGGAAGAAATAGATACGCAGTATTTT; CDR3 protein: CASSLEEIDTQYF
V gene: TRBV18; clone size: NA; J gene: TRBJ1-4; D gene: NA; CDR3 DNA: TGTGCCAGCTCGCGTGATCAAGGGGGTGAAAAACTGTTTTTT; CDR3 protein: CASSRDQGGEKLFF
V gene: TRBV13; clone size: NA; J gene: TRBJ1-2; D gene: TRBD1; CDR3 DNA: TGTGCCAGCAGCTTAGCCCTGGGCGGACAGGGAAGTTTAGGCTACACCTTC; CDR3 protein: CASSLALGGQGSLGYTF
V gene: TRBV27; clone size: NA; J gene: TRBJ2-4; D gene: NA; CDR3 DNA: TGTGCCAGCAGTTTCGGACCGCTAAAAAACATTCAGTACTTC; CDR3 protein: CASSFGPLKNIQYF
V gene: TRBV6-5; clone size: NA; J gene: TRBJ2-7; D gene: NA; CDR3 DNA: TGTGCCATTTCCCAGGGAGCCTACGAGCAGTACTTC; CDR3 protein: CAISQGAYEQYF
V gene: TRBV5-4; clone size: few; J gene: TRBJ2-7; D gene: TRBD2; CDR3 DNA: TGTGCCAGCGCCAGAGGTCAGGCTAGCGGGGACGAGCAGTACTTC; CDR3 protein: CASARGQASGDEQYF
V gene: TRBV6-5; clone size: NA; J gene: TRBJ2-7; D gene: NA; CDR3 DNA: TGTGCCAGCAGTTACTCGTCCAGATTATCAGGCGAGCAGTACTTC; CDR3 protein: CASSYSSRLSGEQYF
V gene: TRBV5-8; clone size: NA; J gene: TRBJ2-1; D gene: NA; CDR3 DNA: TGTGCCAGCAGCCCTCCCAATGAGCAGTTCTTC; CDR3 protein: CASSPPNEQFF
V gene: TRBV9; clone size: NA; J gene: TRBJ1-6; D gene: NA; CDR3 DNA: TGTGCCAGCAGCGTAGGAGGTTCACCCCTCCACTTT; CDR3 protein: CASSVGGSPLHF
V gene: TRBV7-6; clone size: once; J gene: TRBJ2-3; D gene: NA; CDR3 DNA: TGTGCCAGCAGCTCGGGAACCCTCACAGATACGCAGTATTTT; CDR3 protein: CASSSGTLTDTQYF
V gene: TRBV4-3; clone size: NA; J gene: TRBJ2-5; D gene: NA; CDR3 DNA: TGCGCCAGCAGCCGGAACAGGGCGAGGGATGAGACCCAGTACTTC; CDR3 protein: CASSRNRARDETQYF
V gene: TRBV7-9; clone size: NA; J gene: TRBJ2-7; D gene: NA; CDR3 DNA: TGTGCCAGCAGCTTAAGCTACGAGCAGTACTTC; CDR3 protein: CASSLSYEQYF
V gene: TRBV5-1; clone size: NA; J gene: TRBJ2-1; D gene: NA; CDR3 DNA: TGCGCCAGCGGGGCCCGAGAGTCCTACAATGAGCAGTTCTTC; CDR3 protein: CASGARESYNEQFF
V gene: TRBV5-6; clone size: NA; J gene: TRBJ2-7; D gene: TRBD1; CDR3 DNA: TGTGCCAGCAGCTTGGGGGACAGGCTTATAAACGAGCAGTACTTC; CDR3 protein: CASSLGDRLINEQYF
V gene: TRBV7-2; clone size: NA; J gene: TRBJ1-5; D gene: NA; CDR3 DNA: TGTGCCAGCAGCTTATCAACAAATAGCAATCAGCCCCAGCATTTT; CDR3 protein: CASSLSTNSNQPQHF
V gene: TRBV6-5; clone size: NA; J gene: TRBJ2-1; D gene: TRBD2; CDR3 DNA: TGTGCCAGCAGCTATAGCGGGGGGGGATACAATGAGCAGTTCTTC; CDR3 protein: CASSYSGGGYNEQFF
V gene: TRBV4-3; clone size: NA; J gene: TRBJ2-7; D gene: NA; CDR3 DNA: TGCGCCAGCAGCCAAGCAGTAAAAGACGAGCAGTACTTC; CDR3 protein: CASSQAVKDEQYF
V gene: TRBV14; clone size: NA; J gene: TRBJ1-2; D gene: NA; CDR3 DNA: TGTGCCAGCAGCCAAACGGGGTGGTATGGCTACACCTTC; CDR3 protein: CASSQTGWYGYTF
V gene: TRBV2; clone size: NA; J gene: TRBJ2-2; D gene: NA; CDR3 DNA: TGTGCCAGCAGTGCGTCGCAGCTTAACACCGGGGAGCTGTTTTTT; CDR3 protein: CASSASQLNTGELFF
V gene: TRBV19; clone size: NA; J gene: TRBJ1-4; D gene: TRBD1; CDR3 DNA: TGTGCCAGTAGTATACAGGGGGGCCCGGGGGAAAAACTGTTTTTT; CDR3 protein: CASSIQGGPGEKLFF
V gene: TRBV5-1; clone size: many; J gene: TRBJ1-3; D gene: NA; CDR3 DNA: TGCGCCAGCTCCCAGGACGGACTCTCTGGAAACACCATATATTTT; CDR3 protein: CASSQDGLSGNTIYF
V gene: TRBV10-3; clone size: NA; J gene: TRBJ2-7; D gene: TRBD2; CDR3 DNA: TGTGCCAGCGGACTAGCGGGGGGTGGCGAGCAGTACTTC; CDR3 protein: CASGLAGGGEQYF
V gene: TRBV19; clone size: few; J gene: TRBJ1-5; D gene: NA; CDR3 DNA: TGTGCCAGTAGTATAGAAGGAGAAAAGCCCCAGCATTTT; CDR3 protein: CASSIEGEKPQHF
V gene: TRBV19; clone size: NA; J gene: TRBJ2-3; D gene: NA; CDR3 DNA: TGTGCCAGTAGTTTTGTCGGGGGGCAGACAGATACGCAGTATTTT; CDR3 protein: CASSFVGGQTDTQYF
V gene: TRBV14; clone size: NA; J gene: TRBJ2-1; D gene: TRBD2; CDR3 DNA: TGTGCCAGCAGCCCTACTCTGAGCGGGAGTGAGCAGTTCTTC; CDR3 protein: CASSPTLSGSEQFF
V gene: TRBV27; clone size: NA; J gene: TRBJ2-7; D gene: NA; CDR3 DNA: TGTGCCAGCAGGGACCCGGGCGCAAACCTCGAGCAGTACTTC; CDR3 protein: CASRDPGANLEQYF
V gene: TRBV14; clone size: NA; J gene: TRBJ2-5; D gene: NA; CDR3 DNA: TGTGCCAGCAGCCAAGATGCTAGCGCCTTGGAGACCCAGTACTTC; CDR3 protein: CASSQDASALETQYF
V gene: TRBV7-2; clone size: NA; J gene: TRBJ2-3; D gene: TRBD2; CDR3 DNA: TGTGCCAGCAGCACCGGACTAGCGGGGGGGCCAGGGGGCACAGATACGCAGTATTTT; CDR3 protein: CASSTGLAGGPGGTDTQYF
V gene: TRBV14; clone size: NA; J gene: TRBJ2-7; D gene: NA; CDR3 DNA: TGTGCCAGCAGCCTCTGGCCTGGGACCTCCTACGAGCAGTACTTC; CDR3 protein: CASSLWPGTSYEQYF
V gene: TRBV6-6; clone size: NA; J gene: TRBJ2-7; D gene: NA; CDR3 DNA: TGTGCAAGCGGTAGGAGAGAGCAGTACTTC; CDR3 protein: CASGRREQYF
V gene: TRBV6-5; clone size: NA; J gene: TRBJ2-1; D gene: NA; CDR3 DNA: TGTGCCAGCAGTTACTCCCTGGGCAGGCAGAATGAGCAGTTCTTC; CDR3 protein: CASSYSLGRQNEQFF
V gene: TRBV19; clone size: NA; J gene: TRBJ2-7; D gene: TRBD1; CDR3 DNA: TGTGCCAGTAGTATAGAAGGGACAGATCGGCAGTACTTC; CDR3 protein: CASSIEGTDRQYF
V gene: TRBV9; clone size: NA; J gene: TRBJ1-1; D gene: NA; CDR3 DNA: TGTGCCAGCAGCGTAGACGCCGGCACAGAGAACACTAAAGCTTTCTTT; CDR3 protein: CASSVDAGTENTKAFF
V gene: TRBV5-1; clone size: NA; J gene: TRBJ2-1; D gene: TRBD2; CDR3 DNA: TGCGCCAGCAGCTTTAGTGTAGCGGGGGGTGGAGGCTCCTACAATGAGCAGTTCTTC; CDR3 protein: CASSFSVAGGGGSYNEQFF
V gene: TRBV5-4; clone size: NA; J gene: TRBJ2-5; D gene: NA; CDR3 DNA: TGTGCCAGCAGCTCGGGACGGGTCCGGTCCCAAGAGACCCAGTACTTC; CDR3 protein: CASSSGRVRSQETQYF
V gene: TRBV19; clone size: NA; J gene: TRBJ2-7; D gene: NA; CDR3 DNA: TGTGCCAGTAGTATACGGAGCCACGAGCAGTACTTC; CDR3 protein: CASSIRSHEQYF
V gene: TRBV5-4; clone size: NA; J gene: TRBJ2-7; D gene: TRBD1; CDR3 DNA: TGTGCCAGCAGCTCTGGAGGGACAGGAAGAACCTACGAGCAGTACTTC; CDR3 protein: CASSSGGTGRTYEQYF
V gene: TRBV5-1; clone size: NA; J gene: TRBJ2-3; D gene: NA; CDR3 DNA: TGCGCCAGCAGCCTGCCTGTATTATCTAGCACAGATACGCAGTATTTT; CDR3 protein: CASSLPVLSSTDTQYF
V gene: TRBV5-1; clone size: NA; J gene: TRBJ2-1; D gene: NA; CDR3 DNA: TGCGCCAGCAGCTTAACGACCAGCTCCTACAATGAGCAGTTCTTC; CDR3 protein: CASSLTTSSYNEQFF
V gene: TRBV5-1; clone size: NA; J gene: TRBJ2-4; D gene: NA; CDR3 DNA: TGCGCCAGCAGCTTGGACGGGGGCAAAAACATTCAGTACTTC; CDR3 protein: CASSLDGGKNIQYF
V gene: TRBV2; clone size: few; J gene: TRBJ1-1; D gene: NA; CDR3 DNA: TGTGCCAGCAGTGTAGAAGGCACTGAAGCTTTCTTT; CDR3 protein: CASSVEGTEAFF
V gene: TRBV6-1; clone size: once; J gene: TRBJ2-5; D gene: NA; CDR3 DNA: TGTGCCAGCAGGGGGACATTGAGGTTGGAAGAGACCCAGTACTTC; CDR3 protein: CASRGTLRLEETQYF
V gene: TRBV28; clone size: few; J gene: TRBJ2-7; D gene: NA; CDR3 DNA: TGTGCCAGCGGGGGCGGGTCGACGTCCTACGAGCAGTACTTC; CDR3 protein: CASGGGSTSYEQYF
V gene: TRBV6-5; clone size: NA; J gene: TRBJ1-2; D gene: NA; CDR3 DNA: TGTGCCAGCAGTCAATATGGCTACACCTTC; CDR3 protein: CASSQYGYTF
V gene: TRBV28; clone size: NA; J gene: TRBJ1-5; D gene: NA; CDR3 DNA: TGTGCCAGCAGTGATGGACAGAAGGGGATGGATCAGCCCCAGCATTTT; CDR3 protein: CASSDGQKGMDQPQHF